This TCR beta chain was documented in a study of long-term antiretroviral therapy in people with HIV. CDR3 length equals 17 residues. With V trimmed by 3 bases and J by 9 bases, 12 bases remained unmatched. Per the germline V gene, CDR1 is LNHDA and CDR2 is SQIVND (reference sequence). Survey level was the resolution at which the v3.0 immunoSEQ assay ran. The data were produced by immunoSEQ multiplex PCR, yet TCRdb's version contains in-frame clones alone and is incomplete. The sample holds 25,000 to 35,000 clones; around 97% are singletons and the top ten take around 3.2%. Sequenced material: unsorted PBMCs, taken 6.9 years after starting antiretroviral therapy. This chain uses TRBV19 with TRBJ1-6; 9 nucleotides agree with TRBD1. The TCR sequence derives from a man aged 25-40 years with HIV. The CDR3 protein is CASSILEQGAKGSPLHF. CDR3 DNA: TGTGCCAGTAGTATCCTAGAACAGGGGGCTAAGGGTTCACCCCTCCACTTT.